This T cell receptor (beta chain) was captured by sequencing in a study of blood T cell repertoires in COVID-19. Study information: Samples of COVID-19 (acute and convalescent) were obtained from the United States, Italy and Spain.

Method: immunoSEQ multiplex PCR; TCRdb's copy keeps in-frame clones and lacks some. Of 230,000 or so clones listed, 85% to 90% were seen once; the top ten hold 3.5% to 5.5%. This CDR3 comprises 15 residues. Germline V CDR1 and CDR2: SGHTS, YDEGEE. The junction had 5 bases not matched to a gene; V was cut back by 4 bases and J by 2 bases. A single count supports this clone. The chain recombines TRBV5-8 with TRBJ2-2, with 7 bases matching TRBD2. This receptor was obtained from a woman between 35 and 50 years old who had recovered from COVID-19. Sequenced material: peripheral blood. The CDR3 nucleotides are TGTGCCAGCAGCGGGGGGGACCGAAACACCGGGGAGCTGTTTTTT. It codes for CASSGGDRNTGELFF. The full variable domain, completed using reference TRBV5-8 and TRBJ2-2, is EAGVTQSPTHLIKTRGQQATLRCSPISGHTSVYWYQQALGLGLQFLLWYDEGEERNRGNFPPRFSGRQFPNYSSELNVNALELEDSALYLCASSGGDRNTGELFFGEGSRLTVL.